Described below is a single T cell receptor (beta chain) sequence and its context. Antigen: not known. The entry originates in a study of a mutant IDH1 vaccine in newly diagnosed glioma. The time point is: week 23, last vaccination. In every dose of vaccine, 300 ug of mutant IDH1 20-mer peptide was given alongside topical imiquimod. The CDR3 sequence is 16 residues long. Trimming removed 0 bases from V and 8 bases from J; junction bases left unmatched: 13. Germline V gene data show CDR1 as SGDLS and CDR2 as YYNGEE. Assay: immunoSEQ multiplex PCR; the TCRdb copy retains only in-frame clones and omits some. The sample includes approximately 44,000 clones, around 90% of them seen just once.

The TCR was taken from a man in his fifties with glioma. This specimen was PBMCs, taken from a glioma patient whose treatment included an IDH1 peptide vaccine. The chain has TRBV9 and TRBJ2-7, with 8 nucleotides matching TRBD1. The CDR3 DNA is TGTGCCAGCAGCGTAGCTGCAGGACAGGGAGCGTTAAAGCAGTACTTC. Its translation is CASSVAAGQGALKQYF.